What follows describes a single T cell receptor (beta chain). Antigen unknown. The data were obtained in a study of T cell responses to AZD1222 COVID-19 vaccine. Study as a whole: Doses given second, at about 4 or about 12 weeks, were pooled.

Findings and limits, study-wide: Most donors were white British, females outnumbered males, and clonal diversity was possibly underestimated. Among AZD1222 vaccinees, only five to seven were seropositive at baseline. Repertoires were sampled only after the peak T cell response.

Generated by immunoSEQ multiplex PCR, the TCRdb table keeps only in-frame clones and is missing some. The table lists tens of thousands of clones, roughly nine tenths of them singletons, with roughly 24% in the top ten. The CDR3 covers 15 residues. CDR1 SGHRS and CDR2 YFSETQ come from the germline V gene. Trimming stripped 4 bases from V and 2 bases from J, with 15 bases between. The sequence derives from an adult in good health. The sample here was peripheral blood, taken on day 0 of AZD1222 vaccination. This chain joins TRBV5-1 and TRBJ2-5; weak D call: TRBD2 (5 bases). CDR3 in amino acids: CASSPGPERQETQYF. CDR3 sequence (DNA): TGCGCCAGCAGCCCCGGTCCCGAGCGGCAAGAGACCCAGTACTTC.